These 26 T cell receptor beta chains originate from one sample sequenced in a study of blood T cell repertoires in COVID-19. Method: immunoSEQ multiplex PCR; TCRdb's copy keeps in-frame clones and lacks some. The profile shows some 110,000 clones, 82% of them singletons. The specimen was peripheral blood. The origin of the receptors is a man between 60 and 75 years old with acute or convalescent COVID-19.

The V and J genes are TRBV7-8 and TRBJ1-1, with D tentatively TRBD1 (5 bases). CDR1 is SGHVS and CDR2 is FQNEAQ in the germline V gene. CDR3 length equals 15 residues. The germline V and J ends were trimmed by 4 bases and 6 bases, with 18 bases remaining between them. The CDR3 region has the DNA TGTGCCAGCAGCTCGTATAGCGGGGGAATGGCTGAAGCTTTCTTT. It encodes CASSSYSGGMAEAFF.

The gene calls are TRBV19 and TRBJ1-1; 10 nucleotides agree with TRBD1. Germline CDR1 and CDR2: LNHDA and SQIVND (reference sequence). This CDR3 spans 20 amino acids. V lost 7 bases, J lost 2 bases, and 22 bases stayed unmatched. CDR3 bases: TGTGCCAGTAATCCCGGGACAGGGGTGGCCCTTTTCCTCAGCAACACTGAAGCTTTCTTT. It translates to CASNPGTGVALFLSNTEAFF.

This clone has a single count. The CDR3 coding sequence is TGTGCCAGCAGACCCACTAGCAATGAGCAGTTCTTC. Its translation is CASRPTSNEQFF. This chain joins TRBV6-5 and TRBJ2-1, with a possible D match to TRBD2 (5 bases). Trimming took off 6 bases at V and 6 bases at J, with 9 bases between the two ends. The CDR3 length is 12 residues. Looked up from germline, CDR1 is MNHEY and CDR2 is SVGAGI.

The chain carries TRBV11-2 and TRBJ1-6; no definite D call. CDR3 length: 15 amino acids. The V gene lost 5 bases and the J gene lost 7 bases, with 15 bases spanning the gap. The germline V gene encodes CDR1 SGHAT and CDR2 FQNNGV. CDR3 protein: CASSPAPSINSPLHF. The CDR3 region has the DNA TGTGCCAGCAGCCCCGCACCGAGTATCAATTCACCCCTCCACTTT.

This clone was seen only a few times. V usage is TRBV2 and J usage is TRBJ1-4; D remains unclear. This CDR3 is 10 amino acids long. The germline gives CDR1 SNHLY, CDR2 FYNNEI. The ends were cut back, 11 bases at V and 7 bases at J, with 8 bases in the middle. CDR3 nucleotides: TGTGCCTCGGCGGTTGAAAAACTGTTTTTT. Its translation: CASAVEKLFF.

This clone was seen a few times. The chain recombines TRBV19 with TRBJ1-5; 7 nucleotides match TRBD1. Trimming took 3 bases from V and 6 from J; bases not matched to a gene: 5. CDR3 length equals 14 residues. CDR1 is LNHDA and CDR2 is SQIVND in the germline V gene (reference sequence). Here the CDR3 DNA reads TGTGCCAGTAGTATCCGGCAGGGGGGTCAGCCCCAGCATTTT. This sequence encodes CASSIRQGGQPQHF. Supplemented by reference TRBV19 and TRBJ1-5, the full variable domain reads DGGITQSPKYLFRKEGQNVTLSCEQNLNHDAMYWYRQDPGQGLRLIYYSQIVNDFQKGDIAEGYSVSREKKESFPLTVTSAQKNPTAFYLCASSIRQGGQPQHFGDGTRLSIL.

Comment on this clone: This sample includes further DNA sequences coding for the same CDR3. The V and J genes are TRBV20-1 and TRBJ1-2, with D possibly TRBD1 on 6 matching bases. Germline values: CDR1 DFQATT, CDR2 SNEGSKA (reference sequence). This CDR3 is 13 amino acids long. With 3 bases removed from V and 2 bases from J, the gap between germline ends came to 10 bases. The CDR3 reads CSASGTPNYGYTF. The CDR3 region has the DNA TGCAGTGCTAGTGGGACACCCAACTATGGCTACACCTTC.

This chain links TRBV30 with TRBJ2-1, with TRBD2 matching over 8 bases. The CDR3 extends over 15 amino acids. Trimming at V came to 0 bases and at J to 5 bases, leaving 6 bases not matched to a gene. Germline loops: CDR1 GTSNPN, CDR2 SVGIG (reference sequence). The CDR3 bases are TGTGCCTGGAGTGTAAAGGGACTAGTCAACAATGAGCAGTTCTTC. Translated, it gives CAWSVKGLVNNEQFF.

DNA of the CDR3: TGTGCCAGTAGTGTTCACAGCCCGGCAACTAATGAAAAACTGTTTTTT. This codes for CASSVHSPATNEKLFF. The chain joins TRBV19 to TRBJ1-4, with no clear D. The CDR3 sequence is 16 residues long. V was shortened by 5 bases and J by 0 bases, with 13 bases between the two germline ends. CDR1 LNHDA and CDR2 SQIVND come from the germline V gene (reference sequence).

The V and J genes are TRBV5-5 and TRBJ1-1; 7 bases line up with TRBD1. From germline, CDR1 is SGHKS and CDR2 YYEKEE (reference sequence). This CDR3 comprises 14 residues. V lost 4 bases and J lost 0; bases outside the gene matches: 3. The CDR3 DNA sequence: TGTGCCAGCAGCAGGGACAGCATGAACACTGAAGCTTTCTTT. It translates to CASSRDSMNTEAFF.

In nucleotides, the CDR3 is TGTGCCAGCAGTTTAGCCAGGGGGCTCGACGGGGAGCTGTTTTTT. Amino acid sequence: CASSLARGLDGELFF. The genes are TRBV28 and TRBJ2-2; TRBD1 matches 8 bases. The CDR3 is made up of 15 amino acids. The germline V gene has CDR1 MDHEN and CDR2 SYDVKM. The junction had 6 bases not matched to a gene; V was cut back by 2 bases and J by 7 bases.

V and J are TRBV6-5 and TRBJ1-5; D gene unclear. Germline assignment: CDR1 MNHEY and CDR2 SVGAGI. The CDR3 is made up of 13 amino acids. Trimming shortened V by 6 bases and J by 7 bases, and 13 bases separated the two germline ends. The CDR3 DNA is TGTGCCAGCAGGCGGGGAGACCGGCAGCCCCAGCATTTT. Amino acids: CASRRGDRQPQHF.

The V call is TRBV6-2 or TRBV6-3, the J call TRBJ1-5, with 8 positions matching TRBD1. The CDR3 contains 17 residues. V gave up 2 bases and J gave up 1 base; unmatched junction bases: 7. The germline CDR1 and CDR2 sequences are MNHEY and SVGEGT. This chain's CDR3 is CASSYPWTGKSNQPQHF. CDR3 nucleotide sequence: TGTGCCAGCAGTTACCCCTGGACAGGGAAGAGCAATCAGCCCCAGCATTTT.

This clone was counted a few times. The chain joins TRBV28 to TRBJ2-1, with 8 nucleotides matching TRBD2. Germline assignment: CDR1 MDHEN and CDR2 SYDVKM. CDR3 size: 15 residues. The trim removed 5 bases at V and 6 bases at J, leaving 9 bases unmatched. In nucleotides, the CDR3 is TGTGCCAGCAGTCCGGGGGAAGCGGGAGTCAATGAGCAGTTCTTC. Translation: CASSPGEAGVNEQFF. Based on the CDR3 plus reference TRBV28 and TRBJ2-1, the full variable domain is DVKVTQSSRYLVKRTGEKVFLECVQDMDHENMFWYRQDPGLGLRLIYFSYDVKMKEKGDIPEGYSVSREKKERFSLILESASTNQTSMYLCASSPGEAGVNEQFFGPGTRLTVL.

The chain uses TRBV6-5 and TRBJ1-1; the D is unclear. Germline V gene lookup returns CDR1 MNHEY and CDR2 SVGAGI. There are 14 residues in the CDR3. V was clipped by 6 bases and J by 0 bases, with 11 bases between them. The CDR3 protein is CASRPGLMNTEAFF. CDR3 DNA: TGTGCCAGCAGGCCTGGTCTAATGAACACTGAAGCTTTCTTT.

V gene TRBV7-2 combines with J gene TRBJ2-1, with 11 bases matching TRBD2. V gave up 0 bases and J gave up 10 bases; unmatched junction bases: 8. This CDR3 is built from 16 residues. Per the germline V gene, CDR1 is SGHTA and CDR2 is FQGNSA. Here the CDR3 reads CASSLAGSGRAREQFF. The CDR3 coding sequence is TGTGCCAGCAGCTTAGCAGGTAGCGGGAGGGCGCGGGAGCAGTTCTTC.

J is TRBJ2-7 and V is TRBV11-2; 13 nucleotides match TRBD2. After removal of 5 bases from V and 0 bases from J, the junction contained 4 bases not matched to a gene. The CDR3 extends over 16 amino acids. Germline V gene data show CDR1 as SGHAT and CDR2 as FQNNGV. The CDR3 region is CASSRGTSGISYEQYF. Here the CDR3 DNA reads TGTGCCAGCAGCCGCGGGACTAGCGGGATCTCCTACGAGCAGTACTTC.

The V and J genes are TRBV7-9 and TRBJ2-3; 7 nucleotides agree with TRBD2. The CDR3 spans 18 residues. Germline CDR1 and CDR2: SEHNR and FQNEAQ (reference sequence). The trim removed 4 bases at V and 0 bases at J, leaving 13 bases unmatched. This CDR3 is CASSWTSLSTLSTDTQYF. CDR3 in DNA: TGTGCCAGCAGCTGGACTAGTTTATCCACCCTTAGCACAGATACGCAGTATTTT.

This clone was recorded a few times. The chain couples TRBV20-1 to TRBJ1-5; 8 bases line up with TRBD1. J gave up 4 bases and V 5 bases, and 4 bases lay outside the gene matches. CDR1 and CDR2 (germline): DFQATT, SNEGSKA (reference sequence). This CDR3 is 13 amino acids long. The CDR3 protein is CSAGGQGNQPQHF. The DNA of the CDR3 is TGCAGTGCTGGTGGACAGGGTAATCAGCCCCAGCATTTT.

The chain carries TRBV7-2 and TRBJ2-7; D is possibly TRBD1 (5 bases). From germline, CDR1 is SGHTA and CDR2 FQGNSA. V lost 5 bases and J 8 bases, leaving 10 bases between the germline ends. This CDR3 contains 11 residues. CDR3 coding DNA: TGTGCCAGCAGCGTACAGGAGAAGCAGTACTTC. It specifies CASSVQEKQYF.

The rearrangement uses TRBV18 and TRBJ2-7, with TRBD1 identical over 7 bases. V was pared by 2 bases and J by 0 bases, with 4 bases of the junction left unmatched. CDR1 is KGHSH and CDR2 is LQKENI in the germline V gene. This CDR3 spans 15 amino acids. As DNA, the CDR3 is TGTGCCAGCTCACCAAGACAGGGCATCTCCTACGAGCAGTACTTC. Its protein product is CASSPRQGISYEQYF.

The CDR3 nucleotides read TGTGCCAGTAGTATAGAGGGACAGGGGGAATACAATGAGCAGTTCTTC. It yields the protein CASSIEGQGEYNEQFF. This sequence joins TRBV19 and TRBJ2-1; 11 bases are shared with TRBD1. Germline-derived CDR1 and CDR2 are LNHDA and SQIVND (reference sequence). This CDR3 is 16 amino acids long. The trim removed 0 bases at V and 4 bases at J, leaving 2 bases unmatched.

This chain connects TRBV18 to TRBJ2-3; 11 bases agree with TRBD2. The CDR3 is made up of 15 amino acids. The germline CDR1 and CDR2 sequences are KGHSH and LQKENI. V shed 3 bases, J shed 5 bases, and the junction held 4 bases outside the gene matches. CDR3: CASSPLAGGEDTQYF. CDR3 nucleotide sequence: TGTGCCAGCTCACCTCTAGCGGGAGGAGAAGATACGCAGTATTTT.

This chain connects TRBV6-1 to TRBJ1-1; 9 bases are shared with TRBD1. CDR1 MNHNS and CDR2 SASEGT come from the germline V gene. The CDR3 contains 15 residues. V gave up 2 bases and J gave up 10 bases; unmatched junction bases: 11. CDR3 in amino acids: CASSELTGGGVGAFF. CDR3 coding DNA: TGTGCCAGCAGTGAATTGACAGGGGGAGGAGTAGGAGCTTTCTTT.

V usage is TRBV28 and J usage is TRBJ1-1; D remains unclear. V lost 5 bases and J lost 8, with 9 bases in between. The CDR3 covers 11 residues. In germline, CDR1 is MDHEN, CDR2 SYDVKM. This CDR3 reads CASSQTGEAFF. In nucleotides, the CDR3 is TGTGCCAGCAGTCAGACGGGGGAAGCTTTCTTT.

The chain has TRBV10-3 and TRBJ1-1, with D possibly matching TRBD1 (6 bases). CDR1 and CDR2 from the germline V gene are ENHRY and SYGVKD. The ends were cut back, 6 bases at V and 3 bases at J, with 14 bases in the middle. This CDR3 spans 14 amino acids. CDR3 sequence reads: CAIRVQGGHTEAFF. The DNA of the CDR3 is TGTGCCATCAGAGTACAGGGAGGGCACACTGAAGCTTTCTTT.